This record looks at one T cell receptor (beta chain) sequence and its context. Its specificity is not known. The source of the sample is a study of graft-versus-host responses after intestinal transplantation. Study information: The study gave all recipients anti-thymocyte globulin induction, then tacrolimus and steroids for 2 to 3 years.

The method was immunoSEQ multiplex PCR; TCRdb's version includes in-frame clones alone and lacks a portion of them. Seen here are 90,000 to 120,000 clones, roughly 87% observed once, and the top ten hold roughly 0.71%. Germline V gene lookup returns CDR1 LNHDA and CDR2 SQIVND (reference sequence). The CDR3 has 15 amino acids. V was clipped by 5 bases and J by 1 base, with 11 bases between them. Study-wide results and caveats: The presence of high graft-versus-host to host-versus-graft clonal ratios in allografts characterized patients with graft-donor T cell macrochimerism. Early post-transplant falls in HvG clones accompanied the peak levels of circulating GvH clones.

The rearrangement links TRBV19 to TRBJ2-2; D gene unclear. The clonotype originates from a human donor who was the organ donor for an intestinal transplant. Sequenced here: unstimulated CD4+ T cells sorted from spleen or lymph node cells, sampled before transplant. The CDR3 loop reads CASSDNAGNTGELFF. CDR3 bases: TGTGCCAGTAGTGACAACGCAGGGAACACCGGGGAGCTGTTTTTT.